The sequence of this T cell receptor beta chain was determined in a study of blood T cells in healthy people across ages. Through a sample-barcoded 5' primer and a J-beta primer mix, a second PCR was run for about 6 to 11 cycles. The template-switch adaptor, which had 12 random nucleotides, put a tag on each cDNA molecule. TCRdb analysed the 5' RACE reads with MiXCR anew, one entry per CDR3 protein. The repertoire consists of about 290,000 distinct CDR3 sequences, with around 30% occurring once and the leading ten covering 25% to 35%. Remarks on this clonotype: The junction and the germline gene differ at one end; a read error may be behind it.

CDR3 size: 12 residues. Sequenced material: blood. The chain carries TRBV12-3 or TRBV12-4 and TRBJ2-3; no reliable D call. The source is a woman in her 70s in good health. The CDR3 here is CASGARADAQYF. In DNA, the CDR3 is TGTGCCAGCGGCGCTAGAGCAGATGCGCAGTATTTT.